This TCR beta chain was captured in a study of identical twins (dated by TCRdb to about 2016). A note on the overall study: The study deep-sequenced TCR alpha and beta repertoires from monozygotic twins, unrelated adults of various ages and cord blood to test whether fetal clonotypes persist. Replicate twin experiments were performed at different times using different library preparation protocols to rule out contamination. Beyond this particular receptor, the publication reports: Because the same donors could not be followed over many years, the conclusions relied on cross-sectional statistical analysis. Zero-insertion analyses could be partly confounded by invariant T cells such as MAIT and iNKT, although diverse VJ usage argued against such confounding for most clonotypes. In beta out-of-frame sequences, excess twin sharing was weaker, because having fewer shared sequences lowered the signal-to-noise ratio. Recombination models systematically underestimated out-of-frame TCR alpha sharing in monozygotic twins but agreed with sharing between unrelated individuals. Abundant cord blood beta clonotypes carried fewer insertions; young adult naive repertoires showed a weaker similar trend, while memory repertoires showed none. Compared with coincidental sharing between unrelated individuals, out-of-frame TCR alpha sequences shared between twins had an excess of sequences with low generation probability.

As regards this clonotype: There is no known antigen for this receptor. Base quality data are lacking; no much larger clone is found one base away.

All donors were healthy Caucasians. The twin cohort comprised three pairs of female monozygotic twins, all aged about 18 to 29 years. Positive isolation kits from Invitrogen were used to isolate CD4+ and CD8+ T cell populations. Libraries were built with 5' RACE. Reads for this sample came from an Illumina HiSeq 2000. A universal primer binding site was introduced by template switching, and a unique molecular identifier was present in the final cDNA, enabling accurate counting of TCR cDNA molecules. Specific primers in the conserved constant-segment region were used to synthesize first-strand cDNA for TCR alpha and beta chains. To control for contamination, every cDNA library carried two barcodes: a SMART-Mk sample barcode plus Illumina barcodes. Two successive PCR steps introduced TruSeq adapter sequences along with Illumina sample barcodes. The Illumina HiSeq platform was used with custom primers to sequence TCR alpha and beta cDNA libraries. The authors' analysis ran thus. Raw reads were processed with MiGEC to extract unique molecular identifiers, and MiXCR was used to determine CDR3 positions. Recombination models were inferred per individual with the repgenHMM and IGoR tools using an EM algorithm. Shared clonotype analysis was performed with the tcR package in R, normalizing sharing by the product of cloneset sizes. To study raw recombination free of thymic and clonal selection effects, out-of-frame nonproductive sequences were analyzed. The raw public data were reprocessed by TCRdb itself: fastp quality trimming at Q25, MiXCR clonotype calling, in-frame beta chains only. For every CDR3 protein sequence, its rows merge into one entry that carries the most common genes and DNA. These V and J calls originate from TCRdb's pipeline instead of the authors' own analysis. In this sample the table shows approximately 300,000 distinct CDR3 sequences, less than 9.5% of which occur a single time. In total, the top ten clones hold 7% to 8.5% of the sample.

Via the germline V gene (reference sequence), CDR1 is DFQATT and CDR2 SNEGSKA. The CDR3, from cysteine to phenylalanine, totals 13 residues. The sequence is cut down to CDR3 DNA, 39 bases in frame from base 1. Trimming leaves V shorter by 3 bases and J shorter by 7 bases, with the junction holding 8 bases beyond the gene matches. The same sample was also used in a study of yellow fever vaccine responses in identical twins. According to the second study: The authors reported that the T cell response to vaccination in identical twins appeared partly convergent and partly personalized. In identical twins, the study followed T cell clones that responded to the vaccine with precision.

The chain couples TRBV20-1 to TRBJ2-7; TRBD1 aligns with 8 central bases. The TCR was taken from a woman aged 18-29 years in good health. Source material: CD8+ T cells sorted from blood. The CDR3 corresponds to CSARSQGAGEQYF. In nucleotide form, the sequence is TGCAGTGCTAGGTCTCAGGGGGCGGGGGAGCAGTACTTC.